Presented here are 7 T cell receptor beta chains from one specimen sequenced in a study of shared clonotypes between healthy human individuals. Repertoires were generated with immunoSEQ multiplex PCR, while TCRdb's copy carries only in-frame clones and drops some. The profile covers over a million clones, with under 99% appearing a single time and around 0.47% taken by the ten largest. The sequenced sample was naive CD4+ T cells sorted from blood. Indicated subset: CD45RA+ positively selected. These receptors all stem from a man aged 25-45 years in good health.

The chain has TRBV27 and TRBJ1-2; tentative D call: TRBD1 (5 bases). The germline gives CDR1 MNHEY, CDR2 SMNVEV (reference sequence). The CDR3 runs to 14 residues. V was cut by 5 bases and J by 4 bases, with 14 bases left in between. The CDR3 DNA follows: TGTGCCAGCAGTAGGGGCAGCGCCTTCTATGGCTACACCTTC. Amino acids: CASSRGSAFYGYTF.

The V and J genes are TRBV27 and TRBJ2-7; a possible D gene is TRBD2 (6 bases). The CDR3 totals 16 residues. CDR1 and CDR2 (germline): MNHEY, SMNVEV (reference sequence). V dropped 4 bases and J dropped 2 bases, with 18 bases sitting between them. CDR3 sequence reads: CASSWSGSIGAYEQYF. The CDR3 nucleotides are TGTGCCAGCAGTTGGTCCGGGAGCATAGGGGCCTACGAGCAGTACTTC.

V usage is TRBV14 and J usage is TRBJ2-5, with D perhaps matching TRBD1 or TRBD2 (5 bases each). CDR1 and CDR2 from the germline V gene are SGHDN and FVKESK. This CDR3 contains 20 residues. The V end was cut by 3 bases, the J end by 1 base, with 27 bases between. The CDR3 reads CASSQPVGTLNWQSQETQYF. The CDR3 DNA reads as TGTGCCAGCAGCCAGCCAGTCGGGACCTTAAATTGGCAAAGCCAAGAGACCCAGTACTTC.

V is TRBV7-9 and J is TRBJ2-7; D is undetermined. Trimming left V 4 bases short and J 3 bases short, with 13 bases between. CDR1 is SEHNR, CDR2 FQNEAQ, per germline (reference sequence). The CDR3 is made up of 14 amino acids. The CDR3 region has the DNA TGTGCCAGCAGCTCCACCCTAAGGAGCTACGAGCAGTACTTC. Encoded protein: CASSSTLRSYEQYF. Filled out from reference TRBV7-9 and TRBJ2-7, the complete variable domain reads DTGVSQNPRHKITKRGQNVTFRCDPISEHNRLYWYRQTLGQGPEFLTYFQNEAQLEKSRLLSDRFSAERPKGSFSTLEIQRTEQGDSAMYLCASSSTLRSYEQYFGPGTRLTVT.

V usage is TRBV28 and J usage is TRBJ2-7; no firm D call. V was pared by 2 bases and J by 2 bases, with 19 bases between. Germline V gene data show CDR1 as MDHEN and CDR2 as SYDVKM. This CDR3 comprises 17 residues. Here the CDR3 reads CASSLRAGLGSPYEQYF. The CDR3 DNA reads as TGTGCCAGCAGTTTAAGGGCCGGCCTCGGATCCCCCTACGAGCAGTACTTC. Combining the CDR3 with reference TRBV28 and TRBJ2-7 gives the whole variable domain DVKVTQSSRYLVKRTGEKVFLECVQDMDHENMFWYRQDPGLGLRLIYFSYDVKMKEKGDIPEGYSVSREKKERFSLILESASTNQTSMYLCASSLRAGLGSPYEQYFGPGTRLTVT.

The CDR3: CASSPGRSYNEQFF. DNA of the CDR3: TGTGCCAGCAGCCCGGGACGATCCTACAATGAGCAGTTCTTC. The genes are TRBV7-2 and TRBJ2-1; D may correspond to TRBD1 or TRBD2 (5 bases each). Germline V gene lookup returns CDR1 SGHTA and CDR2 FQGNSA. This CDR3 comprises 14 residues. V lost 5 bases, J lost 1 base, and 9 bases lay in between.

This chain uses TRBV11-2 with TRBJ1-3; the D gene is possibly TRBD1 (5 bases). This CDR3 contains 13 residues. The ends were cut back, 4 bases at V and 15 bases at J, with 19 bases in the middle. The germline V gene has CDR1 SGHAT and CDR2 FQNNGV. CDR3 in amino acids: CASSSKGSCGKYF. In nucleotides, the CDR3 is TGTGCCAGCAGCTCGAAGGGGTCTTGCGGGAAATATTTT. The entire variable domain, with the rest obtained from reference TRBV11-2 and TRBJ1-3, is as follows: EAGVAQSPRYKIIEKRQSVAFWCNPISGHATLYWYQQILGQGPKLLIQFQNNGVVDDSQLPKDRFSAERLKGVDSTLKIQPAKLEDSAVYLCASSSKGSCGKYFGEGSWLTVV.